This T cell receptor (beta chain) originates from a study of T-cell memory formation after mild COVID-19. Study conclusions and caveats: Proof of SARS-CoV-2 specificity was absent for the second-wave clones that crested on day 37.

As regards this clonotype: Its target is not known.

The V gene lost 0 bases and the J gene lost 2 bases, with 14 bases spanning the gap. The CDR3 is 16 residues long. Per the germline V gene, CDR1 is SGHRS and CDR2 is YFSETQ. Constant-segment primers were used for 5'RACE, and the resulting TCR alpha and TCR beta cDNA libraries carried sample barcodes and UMIs. A single record per CDR3 protein comes from TCRdb applying MiXCR to the 5' RACE reads. The sample lists 250,000 to 300,000 distinct CDR3 sequences, 16% occurring once. The chain joins TRBV5-1 to TRBJ2-5, with a weak D call TRBD1 (5 bases). The sample consisted of PBMCs or a T cell subset sorted from them (not recorded which). This TCR derives from a man between 18 and 29 years old who had mild COVID-19 (a few samples of this study predate the infection). Cell type and time point are not known. This chain's CDR3 is CASSLGFGAGQETQYF. The CDR3 bases are TGCGCCAGCAGCTTGGGTTTTGGGGCAGGGCAAGAGACCCAGTACTTC.